The rows below give T cell receptor beta chains drawn from one sample of a study of cytomegalovirus exposure and HLA in healthy donors. Data came from immunoSEQ multiplex PCR; TCRdb stores just in-frame clones and leaves some out. Here the sample spans 150,000 to 200,000 clones, around 87% being singletons. Sequencing used PBMCs. All receptors derive from a woman aged 18-29 years in good health and CMV-seronegative. The CDR3 runs from the conserved cysteine through the conserved F or W. The D gene is left open where the match is weak. Only part of the rows carry a size: once, few, many, or a class if the clone is expanded.

TRBJ1-2	TRBV28	-	TRBD1	TGTGCCAGCAACCCGACAGGGATCTATGGCTACACCTTC	CASNPTGIYGYTF
TRBJ2-5	TRBV5-1	-	-	TGCGCCAGCAGCTTGGTTGTCGGGGGGCGAGAGACCCAGTACTTC	CASSLVVGGRETQYF
TRBJ1-4	TRBV5-1	few	TRBD1	TGCGCCAGCAGCTTGTCCCGGGACAGGGGGCTCTTTGAAAAACTGTTTTTT	CASSLSRDRGLFEKLFF
TRBJ1-1	TRBV6-5	-	-	TGTGCCATCAGCAGACGGGAGAACACTGAAGCTTTCTTT	CAISRRENTEAFF
TRBJ2-7	TRBV6-5	-	-	TGTGCCAGCAGAACAGGCTACGAGCAGTACTTC	CASRTGYEQYF
TRBJ1-1	TRBV5-1	-	TRBD1	TGCGCCAGCAGCAGAGGGGACAGGGGGAACACTGAAGCTTTCTTT	CASSRGDRGNTEAFF
TRBJ1-1	TRBV5-1	-	TRBD1	TGCGCCAGTTTTCCGGGACAGGGGTTGGACACTGAAGCTTTCTTT	CASFPGQGLDTEAFF
TRBJ1-3	TRBV11-2	-	-	TGTGCCAGCAGCTTCGACAGGTCCCTGGGCTCTGGAAACACCATATATTTT	CASSFDRSLGSGNTIYF
TRBJ2-1	TRBV29-1	once	TRBD1	TGCAGCGTCCAACCCCGGGACAGGGGCCACAATGAGCAGTTCTTC	CSVQPRDRGHNEQFF
TRBJ2-3	TRBV28	-	-	TGTGCCAGCAGTTTATTCGGGGGCACAGATACGCAGTATTTT	CASSLFGGTDTQYF
TRBJ1-1	TRBV6-1	-	-	TGTGCCAGCATCGCCCCGGCAGGGCCGGAAGCTTTCTTT	CASIAPAGPEAFF
TRBJ2-3	TRBV5-1	-	TRBD1	TGCGCCAGCAGCGTATCGACAGGGCCAGATACGCAGTATTTT	CASSVSTGPDTQYF